The clone carrying this TCR beta chain appeared once. Antigen unknown. The data were obtained in a study of T cell responses to AZD1222 COVID-19 vaccine. Study-wide points: Regions 160-218 and 743-854 dominated among vaccine-associated CD4 TCRs spanning spike.

Some clones are missing from TCRdb's copy, which holds only in-frame ones; the method was immunoSEQ multiplex PCR. The table has some 130,000 clones, roughly 91% seen once; the top ten hold approximately 7%. This TCR derives from an adult who received the AZD1222 COVID-19 vaccine. The source was peripheral blood, collected 28 days after the second AZD1222 dose.

DNA for the CDR3: TGTGCCTGGAGTCCTCTGGACAGGTTCGGCGGGGAGCTGTTTTTT. Protein sequence: CAWSPLDRFGGELFF. The chain couples TRBV30 to TRBJ2-2, with TRBD1 matching over 7 bases. Trimming took 2 bases from V and 7 from J; bases not matched to a gene: 10. The CDR3 sequence is 15 residues long. Germline V gene lookup returns CDR1 GTSNPN and CDR2 SVGIG (reference sequence).